Below are 9 T cell receptor beta chains sequenced from a single sample in a study of spatial heterogeneity in lung cancer. TCRdb called the 5' RACE reads again in MiXCR, with one record for every CDR3 protein. The sample consists of over 10,000 distinct CDR3 sequences, roughly 5.6% of them appearing once. Whole-study findings and limits: Mutation counts in tumors were tracked by counts of expanded intratumoral alpha and beta TCRs.

Stated time point: sample taken at primary tumor resection. No cognate antigen is known for these TCRs. Sequencing used lung tumor tissue, obtained at surgery. These receptors all stem from a female donor with early-stage non-small cell lung cancer.

This clonotype was picked up many times. This beta chain is a stray sequence in a library constructed for alpha chains; its clone size is not meaningful. Here the CDR3 reads CAGRTPGQGISGELFF. CDR3 nucleotide sequence: TGTGCCGGCCGGACACCGGGACAGGGGATCTCCGGGGAGCTGTTTTTT. The V call is TRBV30, the J call TRBJ2-2; 10 positions match TRBD1. V gave up 8 bases and J gave up 6 bases; unmatched junction bases: 15. The germline gives CDR1 GTSNPN, CDR2 SVGIG (reference sequence). The CDR3 contains 16 residues.

This clonotype was detected many times. This beta chain is a stray read from a library made for alpha chains; its abundance is not meaningful. The DNA for the CDR3 is TGCAGTGCCCCCAAGAGTAGACCAGGAATATCTAACTATGGCTACACCTTC. This codes for CSAPKSRPGISNYGYTF. The chain uses TRBV20-1 and TRBJ1-2; the D is unclear. The V end was cut by 6 bases, the J end by 0 bases, with 23 bases between. Germline V gives CDR1 DFQATT, CDR2 SNEGSKA (reference sequence). CDR3 length: 17 amino acids.

This clonotype was seen repeatedly, ten times or more. The library was prepared for alpha chains; this beta chain is a stray read, so its frequency means little. The CDR3 protein is CAISESGQTTFMNNEQFF. The CDR3 nucleotides are TGTGCCATCAGTGAGTCGGGACAGACTACGTTCATGAACAATGAGCAGTTCTTC. The chain couples TRBV10-3 to TRBJ2-1, with 7 bases fitting TRBD1. With 0 bases clipped from V and 5 bases from J, the junction kept 13 bases outside the gene matches. Germline loops: CDR1 ENHRY, CDR2 SYGVKD. This CDR3 has 18 amino acids.

This clonotype is medium-sized within its sample. Because the library targeted alpha chains, this beta chain is an off-target read whose size means little. This chain uses TRBV9 with TRBJ1-6; a weak D match, TRBD1 (5 bases). Deletions cut 2 bases from V and 2 bases from J, with 8 bases between. Germline V lookup: CDR1 SGDLS, CDR2 YYNGEE. The CDR3 length is 15 residues. As DNA, the CDR3 is TGTGCCAGCAGCGTCCAGGGCGCCTATAATTCACCCCTCCACTTT. Translation: CASSVQGAYNSPLHF.

At least ten counts were recorded for this clonotype. This beta chain is off target for a library built for alpha chains, so its abundance means little. The chain combines TRBV7-2 with TRBJ1-2, with TRBD1 as a possible D gene (5 bases). Trimming pared 4 bases from V and 8 bases from J, leaving 20 bases between. The CDR3 spans 15 residues. The germline V gene has CDR1 SGHTA and CDR2 FQGNSA. CDR3 coding DNA: TGTGCCAGCAGCTCTATTCGGCGTACAGGCTACGGCTACACCTTC. It codes for CASSSIRRTGYGYTF.

The table lists this clonotype with many counts. A library made for alpha chains picked up this beta chain off target, so its size means little. The chain combines TRBV27 with TRBJ1-5; no firm D call. CDR1 and CDR2 from the germline V gene are MNHEY and SMNVEV (reference sequence). This CDR3 contains 15 residues. Trimming removed 0 bases from V and 5 bases from J, with 11 bases in between. CDR3: CASSLSAKADQPQHF. The CDR3 DNA is TGTGCCAGCAGTTTATCGGCTAAGGCGGATCAGCCCCAGCATTTT.

This clonotype was counted ten times or more. A library made for alpha chains picked up this beta chain off target, so its size means little. V gene TRBV9 combines with J gene TRBJ1-3, with D perhaps matching TRBD1 (5 bases). The V end lost 0 bases, the J end lost 0 bases, and 10 bases lay between the germline ends. This CDR3 is built from 16 residues. Germline V gene data show CDR1 as SGDLS and CDR2 as YYNGEE. The CDR3 nucleotides are TGTGCCAGCAGCGTAGGACAGCTCCGCTCTGGAAACACCATATATTTT. Translated, it gives CASSVGQLRSGNTIYF. Supplemented by reference TRBV9 and TRBJ1-3, the full variable domain reads DSGVTQTPKHLITATGQRVTLRCSPRSGDLSVYWYQQSLDQGLQFLIQYYNGEERAKGNILERFSAQQFPDLHSELNLSSLELGDSALYFCASSVGQLRSGNTIYFGEGSWLTVV.

This clonotype occurred a few times. This beta chain is a stray read from a library made for alpha chains; its abundance is not meaningful. V is TRBV28 and J is TRBJ2-5; a possible D gene is TRBD2 (6 bases). V gave up 3 bases and J gave up 5 bases, with 13 bases separating them. The CDR3 length is 14 residues. Germline lookup yields CDR1 MDHEN and CDR2 SYDVKM. This CDR3 is CASSFRDGSETQYF. The DNA of the CDR3 is TGTGCCAGCAGTTTCCGCGACGGGAGTGAGACCCAGTACTTC.

In its sample, this clonotype was seen many times. This beta chain is a stray sequence in a library constructed for alpha chains; its clone size is not meaningful. The V call is TRBV20-1, the J call TRBJ1-5, with D maybe TRBD1 (6 bases). V was clipped by 0 bases and J by 6 bases, with 15 bases between them. Germline CDR1 is DFQATT and CDR2 is SNEGSKA (reference sequence). The CDR3 contains 15 residues. Here the CDR3 DNA reads TGCAGTGCTAGAGACGCCAGGGCGACAGGTCAGCCCCAGCATTTT. Its translation is CSARDARATGQPQHF.